This T cell receptor beta chain was sequenced in a study of cytomegalovirus exposure and HLA in healthy donors. Study-level results: Specificity for CMV antigens was confirmed in vitro for a few of the CMV-associated chains.

Primers included in the PCR were 60 Vbeta and 13 Jbeta primers. The method was immunoSEQ multiplex PCR; TCRdb's version includes in-frame clones alone and lacks a portion of them. The sample records about 150,000 clones, roughly 74% being singletons. This CDR3 is built from 16 residues. Germline CDR1 MDHEN, CDR2 SYDVKM. The V gene lost 6 bases and the J gene lost 0 bases, with 17 bases spanning the gap. In the case of this clone: What it binds is unknown.

Sequencing input: PBMCs. J is TRBJ1-2 and V is TRBV28, with D unresolved. This clonotype originated in a man aged 18-30 years in good health and CMV-seronegative. This chain's CDR3 is CASREFVSPTNYGYTF. The CDR3 nucleotides read TGTGCCAGCAGGGAGTTCGTGTCCCCCACTAACTATGGCTACACCTTC.